One sample yielded the 27 T cell receptor beta chains listed below, sequenced in a study of beta chain features in type 1 diabetes (dated by TCRdb to the late 2010s). Libraries were constructed by the immunoSEQ multiplex PCR assay. All of the isolated RNA was reverse transcribed with the High Capacity cDNA Reverse Transcription Kit, so expressed TCRB transcripts were sequenced. TCRdb took this table from immuneACCESS and kept in-frame rearrangements with V and J called. Such tables lack part of the clones; where checked against another copy, unresolved V genes explain under half of the gap, and the rest is unexplained. The sample table lists 600,000 to 700,000 clones, 10% to 15% of them with a count of one. The ten largest clones take up roughly 0.022% of the sample. Broader findings and caveats from the paper: In all four CD4+ subsets, TCRB CDR3 length was moderately but significantly shorter in type 1 diabetes patients.

Antigen specificity for these receptors is unknown. Sequenced sample: naive CD4+ T cells from blood. The cell subset or site label on this specimen signifies: true naive CD4+ T cells. All receptors come from a man aged 18 to 29 with type 1 diabetes.

The rearrangement uses TRBV10-3 and TRBJ2-3; TRBD2 aligns across 11 bases. The CDR3 loop spans 16 amino acids. Germline CDR1 reads ENHRY; CDR2 reads SYGVKD. J was trimmed by 10 bases and V by 0 bases; bases with no gene match: 9. CDR3 DNA: TGTGCCATCAGTGAGTCGATTATAGCGGGGGGGCAGGCGCAGTATTTT. Translation gives CAISESIIAGGQAQYF.

This chain connects TRBV13 to TRBJ2-3, with 7 bases aligning to TRBD2. J lost 5 bases, V lost 6 bases, and 14 bases had no gene match. This CDR3 contains 16 residues. Germline lookup yields CDR1 PRHDT and CDR2 FYEKMQ (reference sequence). The CDR3 DNA sequence: TGTGCCAGCAGTTCACCTGGGGGGGTTCCGGGAGATACGCAGTATTTT. Translating it yields CASSSPGGVPGDTQYF.

The table lists this clone with a few counts. The V and J genes are TRBV4-1 and TRBJ2-4; no clear D. The germline V gene has CDR1 MGHRA and CDR2 YSYEKL. Trimming removed 2 bases at V and 0 bases at J, with 8 bases between. The CDR3 extends over 15 amino acids. The CDR3 loop reads CASSQLQLAKNIQYF. The CDR3, as DNA: TGCGCCAGCAGCCAACTACAACTAGCCAAAAACATTCAGTACTTC.

This clone occurred a few times. The chain links TRBV5-6 to TRBJ2-5, with 8 bases matching TRBD1. V lost 7 bases, J lost 4 bases, and 6 bases stayed unmatched. CDR1 is SGHDT, CDR2 YYEEEE, per germline. The CDR3 consists of 13 residues. DNA of the CDR3: TGTGCCAGCGGCCAGGGGGCTGGAGAGACCCAGTACTTC. This gives the protein CASGQGAGETQYF.

This clone was observed a few times. This chain uses TRBV25-1 with TRBJ1-5; TRBD1 is a possible D gene (6 bases). There are 15 residues in the CDR3. Germline V gives CDR1 MGHDK, CDR2 SYGVNS. V was cut by 2 bases and J by 7 bases, with 15 bases left in between. In nucleotides, the CDR3 is TGTGCCAGCAGTGAAGGTCCGGGGGCAGGGCAGCCCCAGCATTTT. It translates to CASSEGPGAGQPQHF. Variable domain in full (rest from reference TRBV25-1 and TRBJ1-5): EADIYQTPRYLVIGTGKKITLECSQTMGHDKMYWYQQDPGMELHLIHYSYGVNSTEKGDLSSESTVSRIRTEHFPLTLESARPSHTSQYLCASSEGPGAGQPQHFGDGTRLSIL.

A word on this clone: Distinct nucleotide sequences in the sample also encode this CDR3. V usage is TRBV28 and J usage is TRBJ2-3, with D perhaps TRBD2 (5 bases). The CDR3 is 12 residues long. CDR1 is MDHEN, CDR2 SYDVKM, per germline. Trimming shortened V by 6 bases and J by 5 bases, and 9 bases separated the two germline ends. The DNA of the CDR3 is TGTGCCAGCAGCCTGGCGGGAGATACGCAGTATTTT. This gives the protein CASSLAGDTQYF.

The chain recombines TRBV28 with TRBJ2-5; TRBD1 might be the D (8 bases). Between the trimmed V and J ends, which lost 6 bases and 4 bases, there was a span of 15 bases. The CDR3 runs 14 residues. Per the germline V gene, CDR1 is MDHEN and CDR2 is SYDVKM. The CDR3 spells CASRMTGEGETQYF. Here the CDR3 DNA reads TGTGCCAGCAGGATGACAGGGGAGGGAGAGACCCAGTACTTC.

Regarding this clone: A junction end diverges from the germline sequence, so it may reflect a read error. This chain uses TRBV9 with TRBJ2-5; D might be TRBD1 or TRBD2, each matching 5 bases. Germline lookup yields CDR1 SGDLS and CDR2 YYNGEE. The CDR3 sequence is 17 residues long. The CDR3 loop reads CASSVGGSSGQQIIRNF. For the CDR3, the DNA is TGTGCCAGCAGCGTAGGAGGGAGCTCGGGGCAGCAAATTATCAGGAACTTC.

The chain couples TRBV5-1 to TRBJ1-4, with D maybe TRBD1 (5 bases). This CDR3 spans 19 amino acids. Trimming shortened V by 1 base and J by 6 bases, and 25 bases separated the two germline ends. CDR1 SGHRS and CDR2 YFSETQ come from the germline V gene. The chain's CDR3 is CASSLRPSGARSPDEKLFF. CDR3 bases: TGCGCCAGCAGCTTGAGGCCGTCCGGGGCGAGGAGTCCAGATGAAAAACTGTTTTTT.

This sequence joins TRBV29-1 and TRBJ1-2; D not certain. Germline CDR1 is SQVTM and CDR2 is ANQGSEA. There are 14 residues in the CDR3. The ends were cut back, 3 bases at V and 0 bases at J, with 11 bases in the middle. CDR3 coding DNA: TGCAGCGTTGAGTGGGTCAGTCCTAACTATGGCTACACCTTC. This translates into CSVEWVSPNYGYTF.

The CDR3 here is CASSMGQGKIEKLFF. Written as DNA, the CDR3 is TGTGCCAGCAGCATGGGACAGGGGAAGATTGAAAAACTGTTTTTT. The V and J genes are TRBV5-4 and TRBJ1-4; 10 positions match TRBD1. The germline V gene encodes CDR1 SGHNT and CDR2 YYREEE (reference sequence). The CDR3 contains 15 residues. The V segment lost 4 bases and the J segment 7 bases; nucleotides outside the gene matches: 7.

The genes are TRBV6-1 and TRBJ2-2; no firm D call. There are 12 residues in the CDR3. The ends were cut back, 8 bases at V and 5 bases at J, with 9 bases in the middle. Germline values: CDR1 MNHNS, CDR2 SASEGT. The CDR3 loop is CASGKETGELFF. CDR3 DNA: TGTGCCAGCGGTAAGGAGACCGGGGAGCTGTTTTTT.

The chain is built from TRBV19 and TRBJ1-6, with a tentative D call TRBD1 (6 bases). Deletions cut 5 bases from V and 7 bases from J, with 15 bases between. The CDR3 is 15 residues long. The germline V gene encodes CDR1 LNHDA and CDR2 SQIVND (reference sequence). CDR3 protein: CASSAAGEGNSPLHF. CDR3 coding DNA: TGTGCCAGTAGTGCAGCAGGGGAAGGGAATTCACCCCTCCACTTT.

This clone has more than one count but fewer than ten. V usage is TRBV10-3 and J usage is TRBJ1-6, with D perhaps TRBD1 (5 bases). Looked up from germline, CDR1 is ENHRY and CDR2 is SYGVKD. The CDR3 has 13 residues. Trimming removed 2 bases at V and 10 bases at J, with 9 bases between. The CDR3 spells CAISEGGSSPLHF. The DNA for the CDR3 is TGTGCCATCAGTGAGGGGGGAAGCTCACCCCTCCACTTT.

The J gene is TRBJ1-4, the V gene TRBV9, with D unclear. V shed 3 bases and J shed 1 base, with 13 bases lying between them. In germline, CDR1 is SGDLS, CDR2 YYNGEE. The CDR3 sequence is 16 residues long. CDR3 amino acids: CASSGGPEGTNEKLFF. In nucleotides, the CDR3 is TGTGCCAGCAGCGGCGGCCCGGAGGGAACTAATGAAAAACTGTTTTTT.

This chain links TRBV29-1 with TRBJ1-2, with D hard to call. The CDR3 extends over 14 amino acids. Germline V gene lookup returns CDR1 SQVTM and CDR2 ANQGSEA. Trimming stripped 4 bases from V and 1 base from J, with 13 bases between. In DNA form, the CDR3 reads TGCAGCGTTGTTGGGTCAGAGCATAACTATGGCTACACCTTC. Translating gives CSVVGSEHNYGYTF.

This clone was counted only a few times. The same CDR3 also results from other DNA sequences found in this sample. The V gene is TRBV18, the J gene TRBJ2-5; a weak D match, TRBD2 (5 bases). The CDR3 is 14 amino acids. The V end lost 3 bases, the J end lost 1 base, and 9 bases lay between the germline ends. Per the germline V gene, CDR1 is KGHSH and CDR2 is LQKENI. CDR3 amino acids: CASSPGGSQETQYF. DNA for the CDR3: TGTGCCAGCTCACCCGGAGGATCCCAAGAGACCCAGTACTTC.

The chain recombines TRBV30 with TRBJ1-1; tentatively, D is TRBD1 (5 bases). CDR1 is GTSNPN and CDR2 is SVGIG in the germline V gene (reference sequence). This CDR3 region has 13 residues. With 4 bases removed from V and 0 bases from J, the gap between germline ends came to 9 bases. The CDR3 loop is CAWTTDLNTEAFF. The CDR3 DNA sequence: TGTGCCTGGACGACAGATTTGAACACTGAAGCTTTCTTT.

The sample holds a few counts of this clone. This sequence joins TRBV5-1 and TRBJ1-6; a possible D gene is TRBD1 (5 bases). Per germline, CDR1 SGHRS and CDR2 YFSETQ. The CDR3 is 15 amino acids. Trimming removed 1 base from V and 7 bases from J, with 12 bases in between. The CDR3 spells CASSLTGARNSPLHF. The CDR3 bases are TGCGCCAGCAGCTTGACCGGGGCACGGAATTCACCCCTCCACTTT. The whole variable domain, filled in from reference TRBV5-1 and TRBJ1-6, reads KAGVTQTPRYLIKTRGQQVTLSCSPISGHRSVSWYQQTPGQGLQFLFEYFSETQRNKGNFPGRFSGRQFSNSRSEMNVSTLELGDSALYLCASSLTGARNSPLHFGNGTRLTVT.

This chain connects TRBV29-1 to TRBJ1-2; D possibly corresponds to TRBD1 (5 bases). This CDR3 spans 12 amino acids. The V end lost 6 bases, the J end lost 5 bases, and 13 bases lay between the germline ends. Germline V gene lookup returns CDR1 SQVTM and CDR2 ANQGSEA. The CDR3 region is CSVDQGSYGYTF. Written as DNA, the CDR3 is TGCAGCGTGGATCAGGGTAGTTATGGCTACACCTTC.

The chain employs TRBV10-3 and TRBJ1-2; possibly TRBD1 for D (5 bases). CDR1 is ENHRY and CDR2 is SYGVKD in the germline V gene. V gave up 10 bases and J gave up 4 bases, with 16 bases separating them. CDR3 length equals 13 residues. For the CDR3, the DNA is TGTGCCACCACCAGGGACCCCGGCTATGGCTACACCTTC. This codes for CATTRDPGYGYTF.

In its sample, this clone was seen a few times. CDR3 residues: CASSGASGGGTDTQYF. The CDR3 DNA is TGTGCCAGCAGCGGAGCTAGCGGGGGCGGCACAGATACGCAGTATTTT. The chain employs TRBV7-9 and TRBJ2-3; TRBD2 agrees at 10 bases. The CDR3 contains 16 residues. V lost 5 bases, J lost 1 base, and 6 bases stayed unmatched. Germline V lookup: CDR1 SEHNR, CDR2 FQNEAQ (reference sequence).

The sample holds a few counts of this clone. Here the CDR3 reads CASSLEGGQETQYF. DNA of the CDR3: TGTGCCAGCAGCTTAGAGGGGGGCCAAGAGACCCAGTACTTC. V gene TRBV7-6 combines with J gene TRBJ2-5, with D perhaps assigned TRBD1 or TRBD2 (6 bases each). The CDR3 has 14 residues. Trimming removed 1 base from V and 1 base from J, with 7 bases in between. CDR1 and CDR2 from the germline V gene are SGHVS and FNYEAQ.

The J gene is TRBJ2-5, the V gene TRBV10-3; 11 bases agree with TRBD2. Germline trimming cut 4 bases from V and 1 base from J; bases unmatched to any gene: 5. This CDR3 region has 16 residues. The germline CDR1 and CDR2 sequences are ENHRY and SYGVKD. CDR3 in DNA: TGTGCCATCAGTGCGGCTAGCGGGGGGACCCAAGAGACCCAGTACTTC. Encoded protein: CAISAASGGTQETQYF.

A few counts support this clone. This sequence joins TRBV6-5 and TRBJ2-2; no definite D call. The ends were cut back, 8 bases at V and 1 base at J, with 8 bases in the middle. The CDR3 runs 13 residues. Germline lookup yields CDR1 MNHEY and CDR2 SVGAGI. This CDR3 is CASSAGNTGELFF. CDR3 in DNA: TGTGCCAGCTCGGCAGGGAACACCGGGGAGCTGTTTTTT.

This sequence joins TRBV23-1 and TRBJ2-1, with a possible D match to TRBD1 (5 bases). TRBV23-1 counts as an open reading frame of uncertain function. The CDR3 sequence is 17 residues long. The V end lost 0 bases, the J end lost 3 bases, and 15 bases lay between the germline ends. The CDR3 DNA follows: TGCGCCAGCAGTCAATCCCAAGGGCGACAGAGCTACAATGAGCAGTTCTTC. Encoded protein: CASSQSQGRQSYNEQFF.

This clone came up a few times. V is TRBV5-1 and J is TRBJ2-1; 12 bases are a match to TRBD2. Losses at the gene ends were 3 bases for V and 2 bases for J; bases not matched to a gene: 3. Germline CDR1 SGHRS, CDR2 YFSETQ. The CDR3 contains 16 residues. This chain's CDR3 is CASSSSSGGAYNEQFF. CDR3 coding DNA: TGCGCCAGCAGCTCATCTAGCGGGGGGGCCTACAATGAGCAGTTCTTC.